This T cell receptor beta chain is drawn from a study of cytomegalovirus exposure and HLA in healthy donors. Despite likely unrecorded immune exposures, the donors were nominally healthy at the time of sampling. To note about this clone: The antigen is not known.

General study points: No immune exposure information besides CMV serostatus was available. The study assumed roughly uniform donor sequencing depth for presence/absence analyses. As confirmed in vitro, a few CMV-associated chains were specific for CMV antigens.

The PCR ran on 60 Vbeta and 13 Jbeta primers. TCRdb's table, derived via immunoSEQ multiplex PCR, lists solely in-frame clones and lacks some. This table has more than 20,000 clones, roughly 79% appearing once. There are 16 residues in the CDR3. Germline V gene data show CDR1 as SGHVS and CDR2 as FQNEAQ. V was trimmed by 1 base and J by 4 bases, leaving 16 bases between them. The chain combines TRBV7-8 with TRBJ2-5, with D possibly matching TRBD2 (6 bases). This sequence originates from a male donor in good health and CMV-seronegative. Input material: PBMCs. The CDR3 here is CASSLVYTGVGETQYF. DNA for the CDR3: TGTGCCAGCAGCTTAGTGTATACGGGGGTGGGAGAGACCCAGTACTTC.